These 5 T cell receptor beta chains share one sample of origin, sequenced in a study of beta chain features in type 1 diabetes. Broader study findings: TCRB CDR3 length was moderately but significantly reduced in all four CD4+ subsets of Type 1 diabetes patients.

Every bit of the isolated RNA underwent reverse transcription, so sequencing read expressed TCRB transcripts. Clones were read by immunoSEQ multiplex PCR, and TCRdb kept only the in-frame ones, dropping some. Among 350,000 to 400,000 clones, 10% to 15% were seen once, and the ten largest hold around 0.0099%. Which antigens these TCRs recognize remains unknown. The sequencing sample was made of naive CD4+ T cells from blood. The receptor set was obtained from a woman aged 18-29 years with type 1 diabetes.

The sample holds a few counts of this clone. V gene TRBV2 combines with J gene TRBJ2-1, with unresolved D. Germline V gene data show CDR1 as SNHLY and CDR2 as FYNNEI. The CDR3 loop spans 16 amino acids. Trimming pared 4 bases from V and 7 bases from J, leaving 20 bases between. As DNA, the CDR3 is TGTGCCAGCAGTGCCACGAGGCACCCTGCATTTAATGAGCAGTTCTTC. Its protein is CASSATRHPAFNEQFF. The whole variable domain, filled in from reference TRBV2 and TRBJ2-1, reads EPEVTQTPSHQVTQMGQEVILRCVPISNHLYFYWYRQILGQKVEFLVSFYNNEISEKSEIFDDQFSVERPDGSNFTLKIRSTKLEDSAMYFCASSATRHPAFNEQFFGPGTRLTVL.

V is TRBV5-6 and J is TRBJ1-1, with 8 bases fitting TRBD1. With V trimmed by 3 bases and J by 1 base, 5 bases remained unmatched. CDR1 is SGHDT, CDR2 YYEEEE, per germline. The CDR3 is 15 residues long. CDR3 DNA: TGTGCCAGCAGCTGGGACAGGTTCGAGAACACTGAAGCTTTCTTT. It yields the protein CASSWDRFENTEAFF. The full variable domain, in which reference TRBV5-6 and TRBJ1-1 provide the parts outside the CDR3, is DAGVTQSPTHLIKTRGQQVTLRCSPKSGHDTVSWYQQALGQGPQFIFQYYEEEERQRGNFPDRFSGHQFPNYSSELNVNALLLGDSALYLCASSWDRFENTEAFFGQGTRLTVV.

Only a few counts were recorded for this clone. The chain has TRBV7-3 and TRBJ2-1; a possible D gene is TRBD1 (5 bases). Germline loops: CDR1 SGHTA, CDR2 FQGTGA. The length of the CDR3 is 12 residues. V lost 2 bases, J lost 8 bases, and 7 bases lay in between. The CDR3 sequence: CASSLVGDEQFF. As DNA, the CDR3 is TGTGCCAGCAGCTTAGTAGGGGATGAGCAGTTCTTC. Variable domain in full (rest from reference TRBV7-3 and TRBJ2-1): GAGVSQTPSNKVTEKGKYVELRCDPISGHTALYWYRQSLGQGPEFLIYFQGTGAADDSGLPNDRFFAVRPEGSVSTLKIQRTERGDSAVYLCASSLVGDEQFFGPGTRLTVL.

The sample holds a few counts of this clone. The chain carries TRBV6-6 and TRBJ1-4; D perhaps matches TRBD1 (5 bases). The germline V gene encodes CDR1 MNHNY and CDR2 SVGAGI (reference sequence). This CDR3 contains 14 residues. V was pared by 6 bases and J by 0 bases, with 8 bases between. CDR3 sequence: CASSGGPTNEKLFF. The CDR3 DNA reads as TGTGCCAGCAGCGGGGGACCAACTAATGAAAAACTGTTTTTT.

The genes are TRBV18 and TRBJ2-1; TRBD1 aligns across 11 bases. Germline V gene lookup returns CDR1 KGHSH and CDR2 LQKENI. The J segment lost 9 bases and the V segment lost 3 bases, leaving 1 base of the junction unmatched. The CDR3 loop spans 13 amino acids. The CDR3 loop is CASSPGTGGEQFF. DNA for the CDR3: TGTGCCAGCTCACCGGGGACAGGGGGTGAGCAGTTCTTC.